One and the same sample provided the 29 T cell receptor beta chains below, sequenced in a study of blood T cells in healthy people across ages (dated by TCRdb to between 2014 and 2017). The library was prepared using 5' RACE. Reads for this sample came from an Illumina HiSeq 2500. A second roughly 7 to 11 cycle PCR used a sample-barcoded 5' primer and a J-beta primer mix. The raw public reads went through TCRdb reprocessing: fastp at Q25, MiXCR clone calling, in-frame beta chains kept. Duplicate CDR3 protein sequences are folded into a single record with the most common DNA and genes. The sample data list 800,000 or so distinct CDR3 sequences, and 35% to 50% of these were observed just once. The ten largest account for about a sixth of the sample. Material: blood. These receptors came from a man older than 75 in good health.

This clonotype turned up a few times. A much more abundant neighbour one base away suggests this may be a read error. The CDR3 loop reads CASSLAAGSYNEQYF. The CDR3 DNA reads as TGTGCCAGCAGCTTAGCGGCGGGAAGCTACAATGAGCAGTACTTC. This rearrangement joins TRBV11-2 to TRBJ2-7, with a possible D match to TRBD2 (6 bases). Trimming took 1 base from V and 7 from J, leaving 17 bases between them. This CDR3 has 15 amino acids. CDR1 and CDR2 from the germline V gene are SGHAT and FQNNGV.

The chain employs TRBV28 and TRBJ2-3; 12 bases align to TRBD1. The CDR3 runs 15 residues. Germline V gives CDR1 MDHEN, CDR2 SYDVKM. V was clipped by 5 bases and J by 4 bases; unmatched bases: 4. The CDR3 region is CASSTGTGGSDTQYF. The CDR3 bases are TGTGCCAGCAGTACCGGGACAGGGGGCTCAGATACGCAGTATTTT.

This clonotype has at least ten counts. The V gene is TRBV5-1, the J gene TRBJ2-1, with D hard to call. The CDR3 runs 13 residues. Germline loops: CDR1 SGHRS, CDR2 YFSETQ. The V end lost 1 base, the J end lost 5 bases, and 7 bases lay between the germline ends. The CDR3 bases are TGCGCCAGCAGCTTGAACATGAACAATGAGCAGTTCTTC. Translating it yields CASSLNMNNEQFF.

This clonotype was observed a handful of times. The rearrangement joins TRBV25-1 to TRBJ2-3, with a weak D call TRBD2 (5 bases). Germline lookup yields CDR1 MGHDK and CDR2 SYGVNS. The CDR3 has 14 amino acids. The V gene lost 1 base and the J gene lost 5 bases, with 10 bases spanning the gap. The CDR3 sequence: CASSEWAGGDTQYF. Here the CDR3 DNA reads TGTGCCAGCAGTGAATGGGCCGGAGGAGATACGCAGTATTTT.

In this sample, this clonotype turned up a few times. The rearrangement links TRBV5-1 to TRBJ2-6; maybe TRBD1 (6 bases). The CDR3 contains 17 residues. Germline lookup yields CDR1 SGHRS and CDR2 YFSETQ. Trimming shortened V by 3 bases and J by 2 bases, and 15 bases separated the two germline ends. CDR3 residues: CASSSQGNFAGANVLTF. The CDR3 region has the DNA TGCGCCAGCAGCTCGCAGGGGAATTTTGCTGGGGCCAACGTCCTGACTTTC.

This chain connects TRBV6-6 to TRBJ2-4; D might be TRBD2 (6 bases). CDR3 size: 16 residues. The germline V gene encodes CDR1 MNHNY and CDR2 SVGAGI (reference sequence). V lost 2 bases and J lost 1, with 12 bases in between. This chain's CDR3 is CASSYRRGMAKNIQYF. The DNA for the CDR3 is TGTGCCAGCAGTTACAGGCGGGGAATGGCCAAAAACATTCAGTACTTC.

This clonotype was detected ten times or more. The rearrangement joins TRBV2 to TRBJ2-3; 10 bases align to TRBD2. V dropped 7 bases and J dropped 3; count of bases not matched to a gene: 4. This CDR3 is 14 amino acids long. Germline values: CDR1 SNHLY, CDR2 FYNNEI. CDR3 residues: CASTSSGSTDTQYF. The CDR3 DNA reads as TGTGCCAGCACCTCTAGCGGGAGTACAGATACGCAGTATTTT.

The genes are TRBV4-2 and TRBJ2-1; 7 positions agree with TRBD2. The ends lost 1 base at V and 4 bases at J; junction bases unmatched: 7. The CDR3 runs 16 residues. Germline V gene lookup returns CDR1 LGHNA and CDR2 YNFKEQ. CDR3 protein: CASSQGGRGSYNEQFF. CDR3 nucleotides: TGTGCCAGCAGCCAAGGAGGGCGGGGGTCGTACAATGAGCAGTTCTTC.

The chain uses TRBV27 and TRBJ1-2; D is unclear. CDR3 length: 15 amino acids. The V gene's germline CDR1 is MNHEY and CDR2 SMNVEV (reference sequence). V gave up 0 bases and J gave up 4 bases, with 12 bases separating them. CDR3 loop: CASSLSSNEIYGYTF. The CDR3 nucleotides read TGTGCCAGCAGTTTATCATCTAACGAAATCTATGGCTACACCTTC.

J is TRBJ2-3 and V is TRBV6-2 or TRBV6-3, with TRBD2 as a possible D gene (5 bases). Germline lookup yields CDR1 MNHEY and CDR2 SVGEGT. The V gene lost 6 bases and the J gene lost 2 bases, with 15 bases spanning the gap. The CDR3 has 15 amino acids. CDR3 residues: CASRRAEGYTDTQYF. The CDR3, as DNA: TGTGCCAGCAGGCGTGCCGAGGGATACACAGATACGCAGTATTTT.

Concerning this clonotype: A read error may be the cause here, since a much bigger clone is one base away. The chain combines TRBV5-1 with TRBJ2-7, with no clear D. Trimming removed 4 bases from V and 4 bases from J, with 15 bases in between. Germline CDR1 and CDR2: SGHRS and YFSETQ. CDR3 length: 14 residues. CDR3 in amino acids: CASSVDGAGYEQYF. Written as DNA, the CDR3 is TGCGCCAGCAGCGTGGATGGAGCCGGATACGAGCAGTACTTC.

The V gene is TRBV2, the J gene TRBJ2-3, with D uncertain. This CDR3 is 13 amino acids long. V lost 7 bases and J lost 2, with 10 bases in between. CDR1 and CDR2 from the germline V gene are SNHLY and FYNNEI. The CDR3 loop reads CASKERFTDTQYF. The CDR3 nucleotides read TGTGCCAGCAAGGAGAGATTCACAGATACGCAGTATTTT. The whole variable domain, filled in from reference TRBV2 and TRBJ2-3, reads EPEVTQTPSHQVTQMGQEVILRCVPISNHLYFYWYRQILGQKVEFLVSFYNNEISEKSEIFDDQFSVERPDGSNFTLKIRSTKLEDSAMYFCASKERFTDTQYFGPGTRLTVL.

Regarding this clonotype: A much more abundant neighbour one base away suggests this may be a read error. Written as DNA, the CDR3 is TGTGCCTCCAGCAGAGCCAGCACACGGCCCTACAATGAGCAGTTCTTC. Its translation is CASSRASTRPYNEQFF. The V call is TRBV15, the J call TRBJ2-1; no clear D gene. The CDR3 is made up of 16 amino acids. CDR1 is LNHNV, CDR2 YYDKDF, per germline (reference sequence).

This clonotype appeared many times. J is TRBJ2-1 and V is TRBV6-1; 8 bases agree with TRBD1. The CDR3 length is 13 residues. Per the germline V gene, CDR1 is MNHNS and CDR2 is SASEGT. V shed 1 base and J 10 bases; nucleotides not matched to a gene: 3. CDR3 DNA: TGTGCCAGCAGTGAAGGGGACAGGTGGGAGCAGTTCTTC. Its protein is CASSEGDRWEQFF.

This sequence joins TRBV14 and TRBJ2-3; 9 nucleotides line up with TRBD2. Germline lookup yields CDR1 SGHDN and CDR2 FVKESK. The V gene end was trimmed by 2 bases and the J gene end by 3 bases; junction bases not matched to a gene: 12. This CDR3 region has 18 residues. The CDR3 loop reads CASSQYRGSSGSTDTQYF. The CDR3 DNA reads TGTGCCAGCAGCCAATACCGCGGTAGTAGCGGGAGTACAGATACGCAGTATTTT.

The chain couples TRBV6-1 to TRBJ2-1, with 7 bases identical to TRBD2. The J segment lost 0 bases and the V segment lost 1 base, leaving 3 bases of the junction unmatched. The germline V gene encodes CDR1 MNHNS and CDR2 SASEGT. The CDR3 sequence is 16 residues long. CDR3 DNA sequence: TGTGCCAGCAGTGAAGTAGCGGGCAGCTCCTACAATGAGCAGTTCTTC. Its translation is CASSEVAGSSYNEQFF.

This chain uses TRBV7-8 with TRBJ2-1; 7 nucleotides match TRBD2. Germline V gives CDR1 SGHVS, CDR2 FQNEAQ. This CDR3 has 14 residues. V dropped 6 bases and J dropped 5; count of bases not matched to a gene: 7. The CDR3 loop is CASSGGSRDNEQFF. The CDR3 nucleotides read TGTGCCAGCAGTGGCGGGAGTCGGGACAATGAGCAGTTCTTC.

The rearrangement joins TRBV6-2 or TRBV6-3 to TRBJ1-5; 7 bases align to TRBD1. Losses at the gene ends were 2 bases for V and 0 bases for J; bases not matched to a gene: 7. CDR1 and CDR2 from the germline V gene are MNHEY and SVGEGT. This CDR3 is 17 amino acids long. This chain's CDR3 is CASSYPDRIYSNQPQHF. In nucleotides, the CDR3 is TGTGCCAGCAGTTACCCGGACAGGATATATAGCAATCAGCCCCAGCATTTT.

The chain has TRBV27 and TRBJ2-7, with D tentatively TRBD1 (5 bases). This CDR3 has 14 amino acids. The V and J ends lost 5 bases and 7 bases respectively, with 18 bases between them. Germline CDR1 reads MNHEY; CDR2 reads SMNVEV (reference sequence). The DNA for the CDR3 is TGTGCCAGCAGTCGCGCTAGGGGCTACAATGAGCAGTACTTC. Amino acids: CASSRARGYNEQYF.

The rearrangement links TRBV28 to TRBJ2-3, with D perhaps matching TRBD2 (6 bases). Germline CDR1 is MDHEN and CDR2 is SYDVKM. V lost 10 bases and J 0 bases, leaving 32 bases between the germline ends. The CDR3 runs 20 residues. The CDR3 DNA reads TGTGCCACCCTTTTGTTGCCTGGCGGGGAACTCCCTTTTAGCACAGATACGCAGTATTTT. Translated, it gives CATLLLPGGELPFSTDTQYF.

This clonotype was counted at least ten times. The junction departs from germline at one end; a sequencing error may be responsible. The chain recombines TRBV5-1 with TRBJ1-5; D gene uncertain. This CDR3 spans 13 amino acids. CDR1 and CDR2 from the germline V gene are SGHRS and YFSETQ. The DNA of the CDR3 is TGTGCCAGCAGCTTCGGCGGGGATCAGCCCCAGCATTTT. It is translated as CASSFGGDQPQHF.

This clonotype was counted a few times. This chain connects TRBV10-1 to TRBJ2-7, with D uncertain. Germline lookup yields CDR1 WNHNN and CDR2 SYGVQD (reference sequence). Between the trimmed V and J ends, which lost 3 bases and 5 bases, there was a span of 8 bases. CDR3 size: 12 residues. The CDR3 coding sequence is TGCGCCAGCAGTGATTCTCTCGACGAGCAGTACTTC. Translated, it gives CASSDSLDEQYF.

The CDR3 protein is CASSLSGRTPYEQYF. As DNA, the CDR3 is TGTGCCAGCAGTCTTAGCGGGAGGACCCCCTACGAGCAGTACTTC. The chain joins TRBV12-3 or TRBV12-4 to TRBJ2-7; 10 bases fit TRBD2. The junction had 6 bases not matched to a gene; V was cut back by 5 bases and J by 2 bases. The CDR3 covers 15 residues.

The chain joins TRBV7-2 to TRBJ2-7, with a weak D call TRBD2 (6 bases). Germline values: CDR1 SGHTA, CDR2 FQGNSA. The CDR3 is made up of 18 amino acids. The V and J ends lost 5 bases and 0 bases respectively, with 23 bases between them. CDR3 nucleotides: TGTGCCAGCAGCCAATCAATATCTCTGGGACTTTCCTCCTACGAGCAGTACTTC. Translation: CASSQSISLGLSSYEQYF.

This sequence joins TRBV10-3 and TRBJ2-7; TRBD2 agrees at 9 bases. Germline V gene sequence: CDR1 ENHRY, CDR2 SYGVKD. With 4 bases clipped from V and 2 bases from J, the junction kept 12 bases outside the gene matches. This CDR3 comprises 17 residues. CDR3: CAISAASGKATTYEQYF. The CDR3 DNA is TGTGCCATCAGTGCGGCTAGCGGGAAGGCGACTACCTACGAGCAGTACTTC.

The gene calls are TRBV10-3 and TRBJ2-1; D unclear. The CDR3 consists of 13 residues. V shed 1 base and J shed 3 bases, with 4 bases lying between them. CDR1 and CDR2 from the germline V gene are ENHRY and SYGVKD. The CDR3 DNA follows: TGTGCCATCAGTGAGTACAGCTACAATGAGCAGTTCTTC. The encoded protein is CAISEYSYNEQFF.

The chain carries TRBV27 and TRBJ2-5; D may be TRBD1 (6 bases). The CDR3 is made up of 19 amino acids. Germline V gene data show CDR1 as MNHEY and CDR2 as SMNVEV (reference sequence). V lost 6 bases and J 1 base, leaving 27 bases between the germline ends. CDR3 loop: CASRAFWSGQKGGQETQYF. The CDR3 DNA sequence: TGTGCCAGCAGGGCCTTTTGGTCCGGACAGAAAGGGGGCCAAGAGACCCAGTACTTC.

This clonotype was observed a handful of times. The chain has TRBV28 and TRBJ2-7; D unclear. This CDR3 is built from 16 residues. With 3 bases removed from V and 5 bases from J, the gap between germline ends came to 20 bases. The germline CDR1 and CDR2 sequences are MDHEN and SYDVKM. The DNA for the CDR3 is TGTGCCAGCAGTTTGCGCCCGGGCCGTTGGTCCCACGAGCAGTACTTC. Its protein is CASSLRPGRWSHEQYF.

The J gene is TRBJ2-1, the V gene TRBV9; TRBD2 matches at 10 bases. CDR1 and CDR2 (germline): SGDLS, YYNGEE. J gave up 2 bases and V 1 base, and 3 bases lay outside the gene matches. There are 16 residues in the CDR3. This chain's CDR3 is CASSVLAGGTYNEQFF. The CDR3 region has the DNA TGTGCCAGCAGCGTATTAGCGGGGGGAACCTACAATGAGCAGTTCTTC.